This T cell receptor (beta chain) appears in the sequencing data of a study of Graves' ophthalmopathy and Graves' hyperthyroidism. RNA transcripts served as template for amplifying TCR beta CDR3 sequences. HTBI-primed first-round RT-PCR preceded second-round multiplex PCR. TCRdb reprocessed the multiplex PCR reads via MiXCR and lists one record per CDR3 protein. The data show 650,000 to 900,000 distinct CDR3 sequences, with roughly two fifths seen just once and approximately 43% held by the top ten. This clonotype was seen only a few times. V dropped 4 bases and J dropped 0; count of bases not matched to a gene: 7. Germline loops: CDR1 SNHLY, CDR2 FYNNEI. CDR3 length equals 16 residues. The diagnosis combined clinical symptoms, thyroxine, TRAb, thyroid ultrasound and orbital computed tomography scans.

Material: peripheral blood. The chain joins TRBV2 to TRBJ2-3; 7 positions agree with TRBD2. The TCR sequence derives from an adult man with Graves' ophthalmopathy. CDR3 amino acids: CASSALAVTSTDTQYF. For the CDR3, the DNA is TGTGCCAGCAGTGCGCTAGCGGTAACTAGCACAGATACGCAGTATTTT.